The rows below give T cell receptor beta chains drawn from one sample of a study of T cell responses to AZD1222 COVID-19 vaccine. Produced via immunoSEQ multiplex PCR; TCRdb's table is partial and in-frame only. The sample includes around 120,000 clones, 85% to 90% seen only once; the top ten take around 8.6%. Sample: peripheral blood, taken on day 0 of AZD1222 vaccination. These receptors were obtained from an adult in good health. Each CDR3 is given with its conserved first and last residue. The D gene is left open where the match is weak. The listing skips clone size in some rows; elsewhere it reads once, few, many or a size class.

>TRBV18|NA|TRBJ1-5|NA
CASSLRQAENQPQHF
TGTGCCAGCTCACTCCGACAGGCCGAAAATCAGCCCCAGCATTTT
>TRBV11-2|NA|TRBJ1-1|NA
CASSFQGNTEAFF
TGTGCCAGCAGCTTCCAGGGGAACACTGAAGCTTTCTTT
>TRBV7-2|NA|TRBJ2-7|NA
CASSLRGGREQYF
TGTGCCAGCAGCTTAAGGGGGGGTCGGGAGCAGTACTTC
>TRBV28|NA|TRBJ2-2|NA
CASSPATGELFF
TGTGCCAGCAGCCCGGCCACCGGGGAGCTGTTTTTT
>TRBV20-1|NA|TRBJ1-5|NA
CSASEGLGNQPQHF
TGCAGTGCTAGTGAGGGGCTCGGGAATCAGCCCCAGCATTTT
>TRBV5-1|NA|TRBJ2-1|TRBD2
CASRWTSGSRYNEQFF
TGCGCCAGCAGATGGACTAGCGGGAGTCGGTACAATGAGCAGTTCTTC
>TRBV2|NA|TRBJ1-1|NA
CASTTANTEAFF
TGTGCCAGCACGACAGCGAACACTGAAGCTTTCTTT
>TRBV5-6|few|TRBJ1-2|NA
CASSSQPGGYTF
TGTGCCAGCAGCTCCCAGCCGGGCGGCTACACCTTC
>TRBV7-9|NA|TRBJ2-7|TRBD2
CASSFSGVYEQYF
TGTGCCAGCAGCTTTAGCGGGGTATACGAGCAGTACTTC
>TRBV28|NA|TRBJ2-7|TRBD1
CASSLTGQGSYEQYF
TGTGCCAGCAGTTTAACCGGACAGGGGTCCTACGAGCAGTACTTC
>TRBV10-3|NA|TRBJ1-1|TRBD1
CAISDPGQGNTEAFF
TGTGCCATCAGTGACCCAGGACAGGGGAACACTGAAGCTTTCTTT
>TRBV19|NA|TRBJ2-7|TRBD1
CASSDPGTVADEQYF
TGTGCCAGTAGTGACCCCGGGACAGTTGCCGACGAGCAGTACTTC
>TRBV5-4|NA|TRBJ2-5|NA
CASSRGFQETQYF
TGTGCCAGCAGCCGGGGGTTCCAAGAGACCCAGTACTTC
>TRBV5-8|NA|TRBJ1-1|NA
CASSLESGRYTEAFF
TGTGCCAGCAGCTTGGAATCAGGACGCTACACTGAAGCTTTCTTT
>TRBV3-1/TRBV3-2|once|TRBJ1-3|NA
CASRLAIGEFGNTIYF
TGTGCCAGCAGACTAGCCATAGGGGAGTTTGGAAACACCATATATTTT
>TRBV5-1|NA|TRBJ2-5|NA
CASSLQRTLQETQYF
TGCGCCAGCAGCTTGCAGCGGACCCTCCAAGAGACCCAGTACTTC
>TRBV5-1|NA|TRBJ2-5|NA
CASTLVDQETQYF
TGCGCCAGCACCTTGGTGGACCAAGAGACCCAGTACTTC
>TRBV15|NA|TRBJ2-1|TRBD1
CATSREGQGRSYNEQFF
TGTGCCACCAGCAGAGAGGGACAGGGGCGGTCCTACAATGAGCAGTTCTTC
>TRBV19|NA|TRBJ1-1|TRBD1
CASIQGASYTEAFF
TGTGCCAGTATACAGGGGGCGAGCTACACTGAAGCTTTCTTT
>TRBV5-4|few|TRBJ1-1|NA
CASSLIGGRAFF
TGTGCCAGCAGCCTGATCGGGGGGAGAGCTTTCTTT
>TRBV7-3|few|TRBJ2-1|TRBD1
CASSPPEQGASANEQFF
TGTGCCAGCAGCCCCCCCGAACAGGGGGCGTCGGCCAATGAGCAGTTCTTC
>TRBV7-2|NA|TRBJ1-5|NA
CASSFIQRDNQPQHF
TGTGCCAGCAGCTTTATTCAGAGGGACAATCAGCCCCAGCATTTT
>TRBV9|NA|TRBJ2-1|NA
CASSVHHWDNEQFF
TGTGCCAGCAGCGTGCATCATTGGGACAATGAGCAGTTCTTC
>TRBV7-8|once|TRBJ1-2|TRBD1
CASSLVVLQGAHYGYTF
TGTGCCAGCAGCTTAGTAGTCTTGCAGGGGGCTCACTATGGCTACACCTTC
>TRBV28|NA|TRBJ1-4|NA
CASSLGLRNSVNEKLFF
TGTGCCAGCAGTTTGGGACTGAGGAATTCTGTTAATGAAAAACTGTTTTTT
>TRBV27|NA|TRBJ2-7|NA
CASSLRGYEQYF
TGTGCCAGCAGTTTACGGGGATACGAGCAGTACTTC
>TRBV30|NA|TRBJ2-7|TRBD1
CAWVGQESSYEQYF
TGTGCCTGGGTCGGACAGGAAAGCTCCTACGAGCAGTACTTC
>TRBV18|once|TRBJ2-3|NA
CASSPREDTQYF
TGTGCCAGCTCCCCTCGGGAGGATACGCAGTATTTT
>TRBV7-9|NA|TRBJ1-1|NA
CASSLRGDVTEAFF
TGTGCCAGCAGCTTACGCGGGGACGTCACTGAAGCTTTCTTT
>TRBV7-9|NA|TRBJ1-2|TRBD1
CASSRRTGIDKGYTF
TGTGCCAGCAGCCGTAGGACAGGGATCGATAAGGGCTACACCTTC
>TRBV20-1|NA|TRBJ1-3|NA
CGVVGGNTIYF
TGCGGGGTAGTTGGCGGAAACACCATATATTTT
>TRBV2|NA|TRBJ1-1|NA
CASMPQWVRNTEAFF
TGTGCCAGCATGCCTCAATGGGTGCGGAACACTGAAGCTTTCTTT
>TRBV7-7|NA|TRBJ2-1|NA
CASSLAPISNEQFF
TGTGCTAGCAGCTTAGCCCCTATCAGCAATGAGCAGTTCTTC
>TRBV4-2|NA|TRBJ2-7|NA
CASSQGAGGLYEQYF
TGTGCCAGCAGCCAAGGGGCAGGGGGGTTATACGAGCAGTACTTC
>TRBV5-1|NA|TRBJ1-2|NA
CASSATGSKRNYGYTF
TGCGCCAGCAGCGCTACAGGGTCGAAAAGAAACTATGGCTACACCTTC
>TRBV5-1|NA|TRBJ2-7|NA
CASSLAGGVGPYEQYF
TGCGCCAGCAGCTTGGCTGGGGGAGTTGGACCCTACGAGCAGTACTTC
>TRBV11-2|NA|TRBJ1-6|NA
CASSLSPGSSYNSPLHF
TGTGCCAGCAGCTTATCCCCCGGAAGCTCCTATAATTCACCCCTCCACTTT
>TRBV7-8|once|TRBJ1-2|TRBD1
CASSLAIGTGEYYGYTF
TGTGCCAGCAGCTTAGCTATCGGGACAGGAGAGTACTATGGCTACACCTTC
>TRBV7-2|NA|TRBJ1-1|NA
CASSQTQAGKKAFF
TGTGCCAGCAGTCAGACGCAGGCAGGAAAAAAAGCTTTCTTT
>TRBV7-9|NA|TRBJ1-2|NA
CASSYAQSNYGYTF
TGTGCCAGCAGCTACGCTCAATCTAACTATGGCTACACCTTC
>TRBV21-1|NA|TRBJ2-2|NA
CASSAGTGSGELFF
TGTGCCAGCAGCGCCGGGACCGGCTCCGGGGAGCTGTTTTTT
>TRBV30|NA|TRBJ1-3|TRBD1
CAWSVGTGGHWYGNTIYF
TGTGCCTGGAGTGTAGGGACAGGGGGCCATTGGTATGGAAACACCATATATTTT
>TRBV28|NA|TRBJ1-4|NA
CASRAQVLEKLFF
TGTGCCAGCAGGGCACAGGTGTTGGAAAAACTGTTTTTT
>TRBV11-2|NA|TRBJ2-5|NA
CASSLSHPRRTTETQYF
TGTGCCAGCAGCTTATCTCACCCCCGGAGAACTACAGAGACCCAGTACTTC
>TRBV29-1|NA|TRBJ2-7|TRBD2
CSATTGTSNEQYF
TGCAGCGCTACTACCGGGACTAGCAATGAGCAGTACTTC
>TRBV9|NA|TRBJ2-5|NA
CASSGGGWIQETQYF
TGTGCCAGCAGCGGAGGGGGGTGGATCCAAGAGACCCAGTACTTC
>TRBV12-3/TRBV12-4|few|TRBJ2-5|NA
CASSWGEETQYF
TGTGCCAGCAGTTGGGGGGAAGAGACCCAGTACTTC
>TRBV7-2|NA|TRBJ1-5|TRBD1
CASTYPGQGTYSNQPQHF
TGTGCCAGCACCTACCCGGGACAGGGGACATATAGCAATCAGCCCCAGCATTTT